What follows describes a single T cell receptor (beta chain). Its antigen is not known. This record belongs to a study of cytomegalovirus exposure and HLA in healthy donors. Study-level points and caveats: Most TCR sequences were uncommon, yet certain public TCRs appeared in many donors. The listing of fewer than 200 TCR beta chains classed them as cytomegalovirus-associated. Reportedly, cytomegalovirus status was diagnosed with high sensitivity and specificity. A later analysis associated some 18,000 TCR beta sequences with HLA alleles at a 0.05 false discovery rate.

The PCR contained 60 Vbeta and 13 Jbeta primers. Assay used: immunoSEQ multiplex PCR; TCRdb lists only in-frame clones, some missing. The table includes roughly 120,000 clones, 76% detected once. V was shortened by 5 bases and J by 5 bases, with 10 bases between the two germline ends. CDR3 size: 12 residues. Per the germline V gene, CDR1 is SEHNR and CDR2 is FQNEAQ (reference sequence). This receptor was taken from a man in his fifties or sixties in good health and CMV-seropositive. Sequencing input: PBMCs. The chain employs TRBV7-9 and TRBJ2-7; possible D gene TRBD2, 6 bases. CDR3 region: CASSPRGDEQYF. CDR3 sequence (DNA): TGTGCCAGCAGCCCCCGCGGGGACGAGCAGTACTTC.